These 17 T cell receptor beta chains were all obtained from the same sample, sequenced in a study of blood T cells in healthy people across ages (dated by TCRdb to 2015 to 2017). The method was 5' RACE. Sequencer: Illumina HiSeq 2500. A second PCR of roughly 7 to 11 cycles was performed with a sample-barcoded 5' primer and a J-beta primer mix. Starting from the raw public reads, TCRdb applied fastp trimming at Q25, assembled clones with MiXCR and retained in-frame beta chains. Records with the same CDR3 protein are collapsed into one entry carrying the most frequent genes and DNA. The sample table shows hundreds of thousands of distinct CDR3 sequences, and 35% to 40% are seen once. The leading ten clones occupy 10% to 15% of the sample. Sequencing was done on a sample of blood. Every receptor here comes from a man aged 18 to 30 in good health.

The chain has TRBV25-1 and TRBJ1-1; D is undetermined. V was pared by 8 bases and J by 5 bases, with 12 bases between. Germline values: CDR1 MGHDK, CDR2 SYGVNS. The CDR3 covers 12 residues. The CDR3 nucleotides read TGTGCCAGCGGGCCCGGGGTAACTGAAGCTTTCTTT. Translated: CASGPGVTEAFF.

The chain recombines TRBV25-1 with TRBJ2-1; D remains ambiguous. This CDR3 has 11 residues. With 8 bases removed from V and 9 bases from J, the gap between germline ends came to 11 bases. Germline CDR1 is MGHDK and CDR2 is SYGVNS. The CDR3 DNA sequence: TGTGCCAGCCGAACCCCTCCTGAGCAGTTCTTC. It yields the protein CASRTPPEQFF.

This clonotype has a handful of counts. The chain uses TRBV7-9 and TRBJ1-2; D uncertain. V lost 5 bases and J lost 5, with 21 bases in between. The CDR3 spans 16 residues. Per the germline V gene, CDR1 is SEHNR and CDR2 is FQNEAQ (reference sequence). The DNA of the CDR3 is TGTGCCAGCAGCACCCGCGTCCTCGAAGCTTCATATGGCTACACCTTC. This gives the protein CASSTRVLEASYGYTF.

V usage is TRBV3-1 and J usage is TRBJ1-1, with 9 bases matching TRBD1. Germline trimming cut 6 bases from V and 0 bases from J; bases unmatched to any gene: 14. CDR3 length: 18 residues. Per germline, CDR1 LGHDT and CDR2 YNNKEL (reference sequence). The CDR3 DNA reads TGTGCCAGCAGGCCGAGACAGGGGGATTTACAGGTGAACACTGAAGCTTTCTTT. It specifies CASRPRQGDLQVNTEAFF.

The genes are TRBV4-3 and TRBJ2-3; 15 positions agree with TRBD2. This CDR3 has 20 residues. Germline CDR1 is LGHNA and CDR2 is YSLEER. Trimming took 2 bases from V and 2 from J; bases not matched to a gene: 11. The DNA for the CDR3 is TGCGCCAGCAGCCAACAAACCGGGACTAGCGGGGGGCGGACCACAGATACGCAGTATTTT. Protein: CASSQQTGTSGGRTTDTQYF.

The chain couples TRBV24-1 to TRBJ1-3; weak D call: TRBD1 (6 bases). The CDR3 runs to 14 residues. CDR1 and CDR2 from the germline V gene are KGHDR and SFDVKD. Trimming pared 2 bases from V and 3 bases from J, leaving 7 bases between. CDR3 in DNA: TGTGCCACCAGTGATTCAGGGGATGGAAACACCATATATTTT. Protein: CATSDSGDGNTIYF.

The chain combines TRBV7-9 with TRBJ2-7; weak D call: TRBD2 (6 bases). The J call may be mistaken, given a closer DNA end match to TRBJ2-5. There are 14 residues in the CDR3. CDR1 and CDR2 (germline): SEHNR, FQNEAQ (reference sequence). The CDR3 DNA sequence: TGTGCCAGCAGCGCGGAGGGACTTTGGGGGACCCAGTACTTC. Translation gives CASSAEGLWGTQYF.

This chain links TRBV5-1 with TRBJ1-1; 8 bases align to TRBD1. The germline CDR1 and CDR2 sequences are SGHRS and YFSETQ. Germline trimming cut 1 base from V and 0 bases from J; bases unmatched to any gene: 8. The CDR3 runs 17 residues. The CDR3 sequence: CASSLSQGGVLNTEAFF. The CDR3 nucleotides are TGCGCCAGCAGCTTGTCACAGGGGGGGGTTTTGAACACTGAAGCTTTCTTT.

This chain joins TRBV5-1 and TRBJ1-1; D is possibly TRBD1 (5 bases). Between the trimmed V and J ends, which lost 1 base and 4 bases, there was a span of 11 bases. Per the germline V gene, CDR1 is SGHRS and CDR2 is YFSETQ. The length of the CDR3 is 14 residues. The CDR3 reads CASSLLRASTEAFF. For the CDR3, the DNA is TGCGCCAGCAGCTTGCTCAGGGCAAGCACTGAAGCTTTCTTT.

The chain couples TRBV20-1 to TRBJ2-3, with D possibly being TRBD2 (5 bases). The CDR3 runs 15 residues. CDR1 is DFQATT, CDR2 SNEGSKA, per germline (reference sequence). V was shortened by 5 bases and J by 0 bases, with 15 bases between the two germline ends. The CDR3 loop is CSAADSKTSTDTQYF. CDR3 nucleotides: TGCAGTGCTGCGGACTCTAAAACTAGCACAGATACGCAGTATTTT.

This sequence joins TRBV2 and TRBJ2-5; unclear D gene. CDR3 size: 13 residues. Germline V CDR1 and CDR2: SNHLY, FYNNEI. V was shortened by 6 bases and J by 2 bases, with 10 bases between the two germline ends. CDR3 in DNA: TGTGCCAGCAGAACCGACACGCAAGAGACCCAGTACTTC. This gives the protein CASRTDTQETQYF.

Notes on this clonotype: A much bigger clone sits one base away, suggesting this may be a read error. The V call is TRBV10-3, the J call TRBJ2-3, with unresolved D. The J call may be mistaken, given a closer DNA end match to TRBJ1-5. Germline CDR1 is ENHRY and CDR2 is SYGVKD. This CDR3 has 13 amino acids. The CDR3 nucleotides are TGTGCCATCAGTGACCACCCGACGGATACGCAGCATTTT. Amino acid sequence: CAISDHPTDTQHF.

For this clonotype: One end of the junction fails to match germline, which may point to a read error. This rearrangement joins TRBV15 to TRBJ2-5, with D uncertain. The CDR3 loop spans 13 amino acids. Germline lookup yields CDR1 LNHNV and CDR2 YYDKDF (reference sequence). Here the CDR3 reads CAASREWGYEQYF. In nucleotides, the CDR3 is TGTGCCGCCAGCAGAGAGTGGGGATATGAGCAGTACTTC. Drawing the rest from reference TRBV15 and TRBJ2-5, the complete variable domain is DAMVIQNPRYQVTQFGKPVTLSCSQTLNHNVMYWYQQKSSQAPKLLFHYYDKDFNNEADTPDNFQSRRPNTSFCFLDIRSPGLGDTAMYLCAASREWGYEQYFGPGTRLLVL.

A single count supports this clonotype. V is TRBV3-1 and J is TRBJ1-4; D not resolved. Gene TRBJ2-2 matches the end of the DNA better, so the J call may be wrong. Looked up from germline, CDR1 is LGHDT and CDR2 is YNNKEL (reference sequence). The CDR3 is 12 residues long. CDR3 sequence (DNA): TGTGCCAGCAGCCAACCCGCCCGGGAGCTGTTTTTT. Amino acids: CASSQPARELFF.

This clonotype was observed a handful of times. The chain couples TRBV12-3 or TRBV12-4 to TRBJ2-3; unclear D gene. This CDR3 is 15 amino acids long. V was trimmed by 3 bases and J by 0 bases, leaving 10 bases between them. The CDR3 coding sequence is TGTGCCAGCAGTTTTAAGGCTTATAGCACAGATACGCAGTATTTT. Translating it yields CASSFKAYSTDTQYF.

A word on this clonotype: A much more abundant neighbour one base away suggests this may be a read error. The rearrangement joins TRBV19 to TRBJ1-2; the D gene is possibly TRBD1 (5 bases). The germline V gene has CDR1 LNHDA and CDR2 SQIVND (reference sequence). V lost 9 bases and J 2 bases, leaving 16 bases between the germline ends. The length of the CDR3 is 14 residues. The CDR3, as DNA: TGTGCCAGAGCGGGGGAGACCTGGAACTATGGCTACACCTTC. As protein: CARAGETWNYGYTF.

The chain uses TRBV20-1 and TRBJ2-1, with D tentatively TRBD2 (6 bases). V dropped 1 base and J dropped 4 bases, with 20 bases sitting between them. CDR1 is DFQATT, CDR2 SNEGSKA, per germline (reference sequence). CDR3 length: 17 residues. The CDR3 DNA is TGCAGTGCTAGAGGGGGAGGCGTAGAGGATTCTTACAATGAGCAGTTCTTC. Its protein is CSARGGGVEDSYNEQFF.